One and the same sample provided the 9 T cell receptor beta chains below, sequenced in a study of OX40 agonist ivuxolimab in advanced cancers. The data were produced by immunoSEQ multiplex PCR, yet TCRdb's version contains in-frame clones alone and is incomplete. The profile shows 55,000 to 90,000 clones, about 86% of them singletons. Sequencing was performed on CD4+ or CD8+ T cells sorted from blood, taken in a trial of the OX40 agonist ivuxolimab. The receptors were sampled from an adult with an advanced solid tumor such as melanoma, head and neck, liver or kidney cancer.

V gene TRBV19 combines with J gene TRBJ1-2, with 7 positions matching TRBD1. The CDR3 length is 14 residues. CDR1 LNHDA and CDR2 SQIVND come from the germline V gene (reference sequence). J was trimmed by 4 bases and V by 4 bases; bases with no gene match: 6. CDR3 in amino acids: CASSRDSNAYGYTF. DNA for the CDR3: TGTGCCAGTAGTAGGGACAGTAACGCCTATGGCTACACCTTC.

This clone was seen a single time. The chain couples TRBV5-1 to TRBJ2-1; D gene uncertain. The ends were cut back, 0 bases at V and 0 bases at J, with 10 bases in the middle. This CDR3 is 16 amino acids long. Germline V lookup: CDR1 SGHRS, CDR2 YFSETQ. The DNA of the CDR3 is TGCGCCAGCAGCTTGGGACTCCTTAGCTCCTACAATGAGCAGTTCTTC. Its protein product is CASSLGLLSSYNEQFF.

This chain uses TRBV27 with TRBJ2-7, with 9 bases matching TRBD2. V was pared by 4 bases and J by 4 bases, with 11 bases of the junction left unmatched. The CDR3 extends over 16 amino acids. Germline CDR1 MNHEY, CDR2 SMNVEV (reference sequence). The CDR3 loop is CASSSPFSGSGYEQYF. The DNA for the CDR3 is TGTGCCAGCAGTTCCCCCTTTAGCGGGAGTGGGTACGAGCAGTACTTC.

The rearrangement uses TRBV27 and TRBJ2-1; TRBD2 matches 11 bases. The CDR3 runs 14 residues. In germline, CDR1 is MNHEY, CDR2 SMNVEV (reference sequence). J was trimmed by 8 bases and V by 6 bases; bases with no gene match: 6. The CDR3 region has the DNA TGTGCCAGCAGGTCTAGCGGGGGGTCGGATGAGCAGTTCTTC. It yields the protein CASRSSGGSDEQFF.

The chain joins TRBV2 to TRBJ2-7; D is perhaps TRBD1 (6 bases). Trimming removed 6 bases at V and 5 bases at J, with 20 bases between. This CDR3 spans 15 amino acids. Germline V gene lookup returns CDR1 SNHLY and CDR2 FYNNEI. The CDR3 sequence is CASSFGAGRGDEQYF. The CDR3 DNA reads TGTGCCAGCAGCTTCGGCGCGGGCAGGGGCGACGAGCAGTACTTC. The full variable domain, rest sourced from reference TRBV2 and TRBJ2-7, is EPEVTQTPSHQVTQMGQEVILRCVPISNHLYFYWYRQILGQKVEFLVSFYNNEISEKSEIFDDQFSVERPDGSNFTLKIRSTKLEDSAMYFCASSFGAGRGDEQYFGPGTRLTVT.

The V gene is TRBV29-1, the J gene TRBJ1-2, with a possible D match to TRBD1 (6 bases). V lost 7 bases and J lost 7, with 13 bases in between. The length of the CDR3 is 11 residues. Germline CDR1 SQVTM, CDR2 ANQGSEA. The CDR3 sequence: CSEGGGGGYTF. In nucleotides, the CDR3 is TGCAGCGAAGGGGGGGGAGGTGGCTACACCTTC.

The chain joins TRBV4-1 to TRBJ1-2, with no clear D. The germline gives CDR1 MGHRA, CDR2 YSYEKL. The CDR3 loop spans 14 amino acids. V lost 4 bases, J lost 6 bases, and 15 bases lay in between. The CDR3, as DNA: TGCGCCAGCAGCCTCGACTACCGGGGAGATGGCTACACCTTC. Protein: CASSLDYRGDGYTF.

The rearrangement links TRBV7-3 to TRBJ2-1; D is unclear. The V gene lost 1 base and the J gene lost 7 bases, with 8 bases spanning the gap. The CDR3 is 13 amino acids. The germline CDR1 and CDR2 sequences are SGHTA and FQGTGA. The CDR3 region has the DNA TGTGCCAGCAGCTTAATCCTTGGGAATGAGCAGTTCTTC. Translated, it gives CASSLILGNEQFF.

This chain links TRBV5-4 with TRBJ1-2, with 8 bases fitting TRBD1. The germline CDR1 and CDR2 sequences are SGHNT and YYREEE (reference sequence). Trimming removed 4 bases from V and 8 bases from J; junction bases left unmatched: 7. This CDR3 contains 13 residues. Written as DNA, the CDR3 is TGTGCCAGCAGCACGGGACAGGCTAAGGGCTACACCTTC. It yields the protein CASSTGQAKGYTF.